This entry describes one TCR beta chain. Its target is unknown. These data belong to a study of cytomegalovirus exposure and HLA in healthy donors. Study-level points and caveats: As immune exposure information, only CMV serostatus was available.

Germline V lookup: CDR1 SGHNT, CDR2 YYREEE (reference sequence). Trimming took 2 bases from V and 7 from J, leaving 7 bases between them. The length of the CDR3 is 12 residues. The PCR had 60 Vbeta and 13 Jbeta primers. Clones were sequenced by immunoSEQ multiplex PCR, and TCRdb holds only the in-frame ones, with some missing. This sample has about 98,000 clones, with roughly 70% found just once. Material: PBMCs. The J gene is TRBJ2-1, the V gene TRBV5-4; D is ambiguous. The clonotype originates from a man in his fifties or sixties in good health and CMV-seronegative. CDR3 sequence (DNA): TGTGCCAGCAGCTTTCTAGATAATGAGCAGTTCTTC. Its protein product is CASSFLDNEQFF.